The rows below give T cell receptor beta chains drawn from one sample of a study of T cell responses to AZD1222 COVID-19 vaccine. Method: immunoSEQ multiplex PCR; TCRdb's copy keeps in-frame clones and lacks some. The table lists about 210,000 clones, about 94% of them singletons. The sequenced sample was peripheral blood, obtained 28 days after the second dose of the MenACWY control vaccine. The receptors here all came from an adult who received the MenACWY meningococcal vaccine as a control. The conserved cysteine and the conserved F or W are not part of the CDR3 here. The D gene is left open where the match is weak.

TRBV10-3 | - | AISESHQHYYEQY
TRBV11-1 | TRBD1 | ASSRPTGLMNTEAF
TRBV19 | TRBD2 | ASSISLPVRAGEETQY
TRBV7-2 | TRBD1 | ASSATGGEPQH
TRBV12-3/TRBV12-4 | TRBD2 | ASSPLGGFEQY
TRBV5-1 | - | ASSLGEPGYEQY
TRBV11-2 | - | ASSLGQYQETQY
TRBV13 | - | ASSLIVANSYNEQF
TRBV3-1/TRBV3-2 | TRBD1 | ASSQRTGSDTQY
TRBV5-4 | TRBD1 | ASSYGTGREAF
TRBV2 | TRBD2 | ASTFGGLARNEQF
TRBV10-3 | TRBD2 | ALRTSDSYEQY
TRBV5-4 | TRBD1 | ASSRRSPGQAEKLF